This paragraph covers one T cell receptor beta chain sequence. Its antigen is unidentified. This entry belongs to a study of cytomegalovirus exposure and HLA in healthy donors. The PCR was carried out with 60 Vbeta primers and 13 Jbeta primers. Libraries were prepared by immunoSEQ multiplex PCR; TCRdb keeps only in-frame clonotypes and omits some of them. The sample has some 91,000 clones; 78% are singletons. J lost 6 bases, V lost 4 bases, and 9 bases had no gene match. CDR3 size: 15 residues. Germline CDR1 SGHRS, CDR2 YFSETQ. Study results and limitations: Within the data, a cluster of highly shared sequence variants was likely a sequencing artifact. The study put some 150 TCR beta chains on its list as cytomegalovirus-associated.

Sequenced input: PBMCs. V usage is TRBV5-1 and J usage is TRBJ2-7; TRBD1 matches 11 bases. The TCR was taken from a woman aged 55-69 years in good health and CMV-seronegative. The CDR3 reads CASSRTGGVIGEQYF. CDR3 in DNA: TGCGCCAGCAGCCGGACAGGGGGCGTCATTGGCGAGCAGTACTTC.